These T cell receptor beta chains were read from a single sample in a study of cytomegalovirus exposure and HLA in healthy donors. Profiled with immunoSEQ multiplex PCR; TCRdb holds only in-frame clones, not every one. This listing includes tens of thousands of clones. Sequencing was performed on PBMCs. The receptors here all came from a woman aged 40 to 50 in good health and CMV-seropositive. Each CDR3 is given with its conserved first and last residue. D genes are given only for firm matches.

j_gene | v_gene | d_gene | CDR3aa | CDR3nt
TRBJ2-7 | TRBV5-1 | TRBD1 | CASSPSAGGTGPYEQYF | TGCGCCAGCAGCCCATCCGCTGGGGGGACAGGGCCCTACGAGCAGTACTTC
TRBJ2-6 | TRBV7-6 | . | CASSKPQGSGANVLTF | TGTGCCAGCAGCAAACCCCAGGGGAGCGGGGCCAACGTCCTGACTTTC
TRBJ2-3 | TRBV13 | TRBD1 | CASSMTGVSTDTQYF | TGTGCCAGCAGCATGACAGGGGTAAGCACAGATACGCAGTATTTT
TRBJ1-1 | TRBV27 | TRBD1 | CASRATGAGAFF | TGTGCCAGCAGGGCTACAGGGGCTGGGGCTTTCTTT
TRBJ1-2 | TRBV7-9 | . | CASSQGAAPSGYTF | TGTGCCAGCAGTCAAGGAGCAGCGCCAAGTGGCTACACCTTC
TRBJ2-2 | TRBV2 | . | CASTSQAGSNTGELFF | TGTGCCAGCACATCTCAGGCGGGCTCAAACACCGGGGAGCTGTTTTTT
TRBJ2-3 | TRBV6-5 | TRBD1 | CASMRQGTDTQYF | TGTGCCAGCATGAGACAGGGTACAGATACGCAGTATTTT
TRBJ1-5 | TRBV28 | TRBD1 | CASSSPRGQGNQPQHF | TGTGCCAGCAGTTCCCCGCGGGGACAGGGGAATCAGCCCCAGCATTTT
TRBJ1-6 | TRBV5-6 | . | CASSLAGVYNSPLHF | TGTGCCAGCAGCTTGGCAGGGGTCTATAATTCACCCCTCCACTTT
TRBJ2-1 | TRBV7-3 | TRBD1 | CASSIRDSAYNEQFF | TGTGCCAGCAGCATCCGGGACAGCGCCTACAATGAGCAGTTCTTC
TRBJ1-1 | TRBV18 | . | CASSTPRGTTEAFF | TGTGCCAGCTCGACCCCGCGGGGCACCACTGAAGCTTTCTTT
TRBJ2-1 | TRBV19 | TRBD2 | CASSIVGGAGTSARNEQFF | TGTGCCAGTAGTATAGTAGGGGGCGCGGGGACTAGCGCGCGAAATGAGCAGTTCTTC